Listed here is a single T cell receptor (beta chain). This CDR3 spans 16 amino acids. Between the trimmed V and J ends, which lost 1 base and 4 bases, there was a span of 16 bases. The V gene's germline CDR1 is SGHVS and CDR2 FQNEAQ. This sample is drawn from a study of blood T cell repertoires in COVID-19. At the level of the study: The United States, Italy and Spain provided the acute and convalescent COVID-19 samples. PBMCs, B-cell-depleted T cells, or T cells provided the cDNA or gDNA that made up the material.

Methods used by the authors: Amplification of reference gene primers provided the estimated nucleated cell counts. The repertoire was sequenced with immunoSEQ multiplex PCR; TCRdb's copy has only in-frame clones and lacks some. V and J calls and clone size are copied from that table; D and trimming were computed from the DNA. The sample carries around 250,000 clones, about 86% recorded once. The V and J genes are TRBV7-8 and TRBJ2-5; a possible D gene is TRBD2 (6 bases). The TCR originated in a man in his sixties with acute or convalescent COVID-19. Material: peripheral blood. Written as DNA, the CDR3 is TGTGCCAGCAGCTTAGTTACCGGGAGAGCGGTAGAGACCCAGTACTTC. Translated, it gives CASSLVTGRAVETQYF.